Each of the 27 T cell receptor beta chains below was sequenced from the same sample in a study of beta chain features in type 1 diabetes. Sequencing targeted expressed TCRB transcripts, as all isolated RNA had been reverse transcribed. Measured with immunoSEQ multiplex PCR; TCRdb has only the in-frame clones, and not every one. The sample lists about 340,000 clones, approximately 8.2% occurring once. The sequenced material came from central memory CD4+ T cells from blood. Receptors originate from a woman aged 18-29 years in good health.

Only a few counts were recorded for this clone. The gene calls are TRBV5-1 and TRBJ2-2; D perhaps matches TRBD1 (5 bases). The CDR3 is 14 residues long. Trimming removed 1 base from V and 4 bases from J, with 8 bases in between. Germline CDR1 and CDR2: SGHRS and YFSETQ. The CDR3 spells CASSLQGFTGELFF. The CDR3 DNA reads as TGCGCCAGCAGCTTGCAGGGTTTCACCGGGGAGCTGTTTTTT.

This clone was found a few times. DNA of the CDR3: TGTGCCAGCAGCTTAGCGGGAAACAATGAGCAGTTCTTC. It encodes CASSLAGNNEQFF. The rearrangement uses TRBV7-3 and TRBJ2-1; a possible D gene is TRBD2 (6 bases). Trimming took 2 bases from V and 5 from J, leaving 7 bases between them. Germline V gives CDR1 SGHTA, CDR2 FQGTGA. There are 13 residues in the CDR3.

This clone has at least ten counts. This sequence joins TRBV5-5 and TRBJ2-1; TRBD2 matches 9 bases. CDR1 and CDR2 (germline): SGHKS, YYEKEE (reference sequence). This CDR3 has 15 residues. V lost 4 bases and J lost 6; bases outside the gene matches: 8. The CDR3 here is CASSLSGRQGNEQFF. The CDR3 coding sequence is TGTGCCAGCAGCCTTAGCGGGAGACAAGGCAATGAGCAGTTCTTC.

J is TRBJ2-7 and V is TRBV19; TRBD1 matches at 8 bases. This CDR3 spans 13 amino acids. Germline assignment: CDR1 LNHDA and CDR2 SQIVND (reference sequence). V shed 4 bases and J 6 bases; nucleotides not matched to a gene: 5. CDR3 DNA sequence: TGTGCCAGTAGTAACGGACAGGGAACCGAGCAGTACTTC. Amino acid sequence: CASSNGQGTEQYF. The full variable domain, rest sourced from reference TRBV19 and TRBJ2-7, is DGGITQSPKYLFRKEGQNVTLSCEQNLNHDAMYWYRQDPGQGLRLIYYSQIVNDFQKGDIAEGYSVSREKKESFPLTVTSAQKNPTAFYLCASSNGQGTEQYFGPGTRLTVT.

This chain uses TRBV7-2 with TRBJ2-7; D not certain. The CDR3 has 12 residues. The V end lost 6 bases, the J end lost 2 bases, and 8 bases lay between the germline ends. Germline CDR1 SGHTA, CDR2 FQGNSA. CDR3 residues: CASSESPYEQYF. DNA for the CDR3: TGTGCCAGCAGTGAGTCGCCCTACGAGCAGTACTTC.

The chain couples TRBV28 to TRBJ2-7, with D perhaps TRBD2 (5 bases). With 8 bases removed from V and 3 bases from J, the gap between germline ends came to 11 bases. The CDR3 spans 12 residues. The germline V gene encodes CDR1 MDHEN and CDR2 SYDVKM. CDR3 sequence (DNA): TGTGCCAGCGGGAGTTCCCGCTACGAGCAGTACTTC. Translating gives CASGSSRYEQYF.

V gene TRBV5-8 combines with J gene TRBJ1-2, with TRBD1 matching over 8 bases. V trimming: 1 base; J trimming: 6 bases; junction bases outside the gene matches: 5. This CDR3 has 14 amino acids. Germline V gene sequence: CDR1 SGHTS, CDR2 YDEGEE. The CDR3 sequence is CASSLSDRDHGYTF. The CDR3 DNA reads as TGTGCCAGCAGCTTGTCGGACAGGGACCATGGCTACACCTTC.

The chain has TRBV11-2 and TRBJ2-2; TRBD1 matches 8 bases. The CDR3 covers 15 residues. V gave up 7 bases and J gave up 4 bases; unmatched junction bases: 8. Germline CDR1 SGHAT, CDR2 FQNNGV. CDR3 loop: CASTKGQVATGELFF. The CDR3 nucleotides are TGTGCCAGCACCAAGGGACAGGTCGCCACCGGGGAGCTGTTTTTT.

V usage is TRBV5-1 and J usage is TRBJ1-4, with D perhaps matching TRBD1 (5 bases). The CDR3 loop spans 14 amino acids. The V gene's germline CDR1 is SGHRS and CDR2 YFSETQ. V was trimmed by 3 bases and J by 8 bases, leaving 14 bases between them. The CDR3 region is CASSSGTGREKLFF. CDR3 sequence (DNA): TGCGCCAGCAGCTCTGGGACCGGAAGGGAAAAACTGTTTTTT.

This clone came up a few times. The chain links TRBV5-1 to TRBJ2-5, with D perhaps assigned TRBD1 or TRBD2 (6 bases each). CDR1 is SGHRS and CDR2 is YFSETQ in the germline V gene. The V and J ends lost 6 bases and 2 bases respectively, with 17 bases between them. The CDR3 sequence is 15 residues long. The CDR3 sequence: CASTTNGGGQETQYF. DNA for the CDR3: TGCGCCAGCACCACAAATGGAGGGGGACAAGAGACCCAGTACTTC.

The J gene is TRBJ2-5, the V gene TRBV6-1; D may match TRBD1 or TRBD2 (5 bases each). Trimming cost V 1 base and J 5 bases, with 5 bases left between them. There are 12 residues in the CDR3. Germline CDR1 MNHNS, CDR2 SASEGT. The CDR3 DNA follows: TGTGCCAGCAGTGAAGGGGGGGAGACCCAGTACTTC. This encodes CASSEGGETQYF.

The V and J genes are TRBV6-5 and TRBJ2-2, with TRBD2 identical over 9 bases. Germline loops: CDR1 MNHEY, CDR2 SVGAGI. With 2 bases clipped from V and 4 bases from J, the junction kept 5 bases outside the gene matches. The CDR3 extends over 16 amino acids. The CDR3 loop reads CASSYRAGGGTGELFF. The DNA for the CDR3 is TGTGCCAGCAGTTACAGAGCGGGAGGTGGCACCGGGGAGCTGTTTTTT.

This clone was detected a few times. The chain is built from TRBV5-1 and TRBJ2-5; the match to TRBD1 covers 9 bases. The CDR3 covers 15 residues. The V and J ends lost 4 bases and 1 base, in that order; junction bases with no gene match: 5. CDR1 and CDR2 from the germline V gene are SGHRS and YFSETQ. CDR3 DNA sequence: TGCGCCAGCAGCGGCGGACAGGGGCTCCAAGAGACCCAGTACTTC. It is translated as CASSGGQGLQETQYF.

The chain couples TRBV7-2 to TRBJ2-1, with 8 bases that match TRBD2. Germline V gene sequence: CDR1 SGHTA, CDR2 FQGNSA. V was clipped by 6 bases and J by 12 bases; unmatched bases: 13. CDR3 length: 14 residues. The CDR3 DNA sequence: TGTGCCAGCAGGCAGGGCGCAGCGGGAGATTTGCAGTTCTTC. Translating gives CASRQGAAGDLQFF.

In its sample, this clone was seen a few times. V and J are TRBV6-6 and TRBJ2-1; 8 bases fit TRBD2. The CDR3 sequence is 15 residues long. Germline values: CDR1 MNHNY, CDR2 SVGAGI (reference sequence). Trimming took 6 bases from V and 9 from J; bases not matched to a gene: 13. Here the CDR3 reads CASSANSGGLGEQFF. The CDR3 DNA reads TGTGCCAGCAGCGCCAACTCGGGAGGGCTAGGTGAGCAGTTCTTC.

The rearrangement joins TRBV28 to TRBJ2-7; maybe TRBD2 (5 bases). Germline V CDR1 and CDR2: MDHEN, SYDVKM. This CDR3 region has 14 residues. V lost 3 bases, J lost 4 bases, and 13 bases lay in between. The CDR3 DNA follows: TGTGCCAGCAGTTTGGCTAGAGGGTTTTACGAGCAGTACTTC. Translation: CASSLARGFYEQYF.

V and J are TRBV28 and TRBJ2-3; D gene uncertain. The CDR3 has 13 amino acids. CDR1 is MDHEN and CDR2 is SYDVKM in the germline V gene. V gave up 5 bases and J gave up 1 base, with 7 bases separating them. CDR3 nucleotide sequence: TGTGCCAGCAGTGGGTGGGGCACAGATACGCAGTATTTT. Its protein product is CASSGWGTDTQYF.

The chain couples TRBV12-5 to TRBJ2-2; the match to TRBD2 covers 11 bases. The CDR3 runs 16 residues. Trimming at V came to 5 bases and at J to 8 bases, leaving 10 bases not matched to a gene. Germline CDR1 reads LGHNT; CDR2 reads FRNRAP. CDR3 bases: TGTGCTAGTGGTACCGGACTAGCGGGTTCTAGAGGGGAGCTGTTTTTT. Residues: CASGTGLAGSRGELFF.

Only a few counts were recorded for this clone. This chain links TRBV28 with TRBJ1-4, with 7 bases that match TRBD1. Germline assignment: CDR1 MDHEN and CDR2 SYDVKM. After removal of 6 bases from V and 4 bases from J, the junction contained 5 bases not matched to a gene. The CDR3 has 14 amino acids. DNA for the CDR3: TGTGCCAGCAGGAGACAGGGAGGTAATGAAAAACTGTTTTTT. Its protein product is CASRRQGGNEKLFF.

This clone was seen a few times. The CDR3 DNA follows: TGTGCCAGCAGCTTATTCAGCTCCTACGAGCAGTACTTC. Amino acid sequence: CASSLFSSYEQYF. This chain links TRBV7-9 with TRBJ2-7; D is unresolved. V was shortened by 2 bases and J by 0 bases, with 5 bases between the two germline ends. Germline values: CDR1 SEHNR, CDR2 FQNEAQ (reference sequence). The CDR3 runs to 13 residues.

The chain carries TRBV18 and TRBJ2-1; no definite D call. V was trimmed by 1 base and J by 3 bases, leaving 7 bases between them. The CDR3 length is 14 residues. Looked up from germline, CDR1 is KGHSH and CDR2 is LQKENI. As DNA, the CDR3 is TGTGCCAGCTCACCACAAAGGGACTACAATGAGCAGTTCTTC. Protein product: CASSPQRDYNEQFF. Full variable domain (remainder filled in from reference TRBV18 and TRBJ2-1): NAGVMQNPRHLVRRRGQEARLRCSPMKGHSHVYWYRQLPEEGLKFMVYLQKENIIDESGMPKERFSAEFPKEGPSILRIQQVVRGDSAAYFCASSPQRDYNEQFFGPGTRLTVL.

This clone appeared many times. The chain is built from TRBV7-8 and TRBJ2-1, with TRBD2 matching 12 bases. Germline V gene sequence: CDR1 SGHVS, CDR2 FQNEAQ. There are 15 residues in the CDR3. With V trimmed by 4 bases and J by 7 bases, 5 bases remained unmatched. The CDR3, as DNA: TGTGCCAGCAGCTCCACTAGCGGGAGGAGAAATGAGCAGTTCTTC. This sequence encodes CASSSTSGRRNEQFF.

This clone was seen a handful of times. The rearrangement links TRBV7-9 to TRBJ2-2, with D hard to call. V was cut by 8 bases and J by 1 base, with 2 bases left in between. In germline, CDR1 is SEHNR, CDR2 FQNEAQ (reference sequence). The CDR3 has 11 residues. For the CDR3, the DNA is TGTGCCAGCCTGAACACCGGGGAGCTGTTTTTT. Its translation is CASLNTGELFF.

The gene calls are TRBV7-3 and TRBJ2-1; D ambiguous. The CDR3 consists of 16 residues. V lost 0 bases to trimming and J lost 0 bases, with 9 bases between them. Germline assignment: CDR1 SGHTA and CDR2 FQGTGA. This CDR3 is CASSLTSTGSYNEQFF. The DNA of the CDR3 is TGTGCCAGCAGCTTAACTTCGACGGGCTCCTACAATGAGCAGTTCTTC.

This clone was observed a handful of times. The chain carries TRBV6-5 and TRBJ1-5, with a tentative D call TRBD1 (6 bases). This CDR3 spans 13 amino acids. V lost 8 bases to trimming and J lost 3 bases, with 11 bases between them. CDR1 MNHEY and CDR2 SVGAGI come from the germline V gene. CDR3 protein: CASSGGPNQPQHF. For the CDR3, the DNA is TGTGCCAGCTCGGGGGGCCCCAATCAGCCCCAGCATTTT.

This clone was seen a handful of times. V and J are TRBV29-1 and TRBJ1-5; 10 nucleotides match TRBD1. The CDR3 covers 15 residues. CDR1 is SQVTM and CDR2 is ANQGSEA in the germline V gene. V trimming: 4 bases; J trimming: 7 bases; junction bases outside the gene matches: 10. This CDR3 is CSVALGQGGGQPQHF. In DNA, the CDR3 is TGCAGCGTTGCCCTTGGACAGGGGGGCGGGCAGCCCCAGCATTTT.

The CDR3 region is CASSQMGGPNIQYF. The CDR3 DNA is TGTGCCAGCAGCCAGATGGGGGGGCCAAACATTCAGTACTTC. The chain is built from TRBV7-2 and TRBJ2-4, with D possibly being TRBD2 (7 bases). Trimming took 5 bases from V and 6 from J, leaving 14 bases between them. CDR3 size: 14 residues. Germline V CDR1 and CDR2: SGHTA, FQGNSA.